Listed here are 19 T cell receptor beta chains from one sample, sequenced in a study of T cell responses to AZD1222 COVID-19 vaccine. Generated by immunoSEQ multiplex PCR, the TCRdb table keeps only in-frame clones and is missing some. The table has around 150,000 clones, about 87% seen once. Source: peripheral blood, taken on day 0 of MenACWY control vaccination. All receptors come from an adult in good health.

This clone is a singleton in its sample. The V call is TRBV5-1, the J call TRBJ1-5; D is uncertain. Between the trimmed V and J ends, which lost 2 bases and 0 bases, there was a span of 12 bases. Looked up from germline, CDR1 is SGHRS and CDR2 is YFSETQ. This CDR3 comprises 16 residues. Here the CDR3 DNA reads TGCGCCAGCAGCTTCAAGGGAGACGATAGCAATCAGCCCCAGCATTTT. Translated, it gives CASSFKGDDSNQPQHF.

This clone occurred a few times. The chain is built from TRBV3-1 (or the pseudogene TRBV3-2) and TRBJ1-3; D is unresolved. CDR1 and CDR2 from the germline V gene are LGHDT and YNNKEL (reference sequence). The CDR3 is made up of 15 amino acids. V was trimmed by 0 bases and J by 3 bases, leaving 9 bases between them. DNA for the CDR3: TGTGCCAGCAGCCAAGAAGTCGGCTATGGAAACACCATATATTTT. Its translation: CASSQEVGYGNTIYF.

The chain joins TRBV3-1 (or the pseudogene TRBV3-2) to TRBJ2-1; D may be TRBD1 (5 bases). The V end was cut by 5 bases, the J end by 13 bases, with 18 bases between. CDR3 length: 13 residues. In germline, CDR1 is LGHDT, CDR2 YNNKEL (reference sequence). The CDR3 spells CASSYARGAGQFF. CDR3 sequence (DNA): TGTGCCAGCAGCTATGCTAGGGGCGCAGGTCAGTTCTTC.

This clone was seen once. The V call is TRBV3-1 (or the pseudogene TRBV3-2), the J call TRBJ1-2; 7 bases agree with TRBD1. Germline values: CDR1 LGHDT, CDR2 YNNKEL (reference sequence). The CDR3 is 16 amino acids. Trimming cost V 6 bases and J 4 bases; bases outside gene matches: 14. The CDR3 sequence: CASSPEENRGFYGYTF. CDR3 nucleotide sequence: TGTGCCAGCAGTCCCGAGGAGAACAGGGGCTTCTATGGCTACACCTTC.

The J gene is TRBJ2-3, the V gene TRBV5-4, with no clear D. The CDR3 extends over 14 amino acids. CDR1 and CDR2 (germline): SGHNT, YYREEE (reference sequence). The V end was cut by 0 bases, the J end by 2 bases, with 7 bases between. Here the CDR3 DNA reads TGTGCCAGCAGCTTGGGGAGAACCACAGATACGCAGTATTTT. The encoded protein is CASSLGRTTDTQYF.

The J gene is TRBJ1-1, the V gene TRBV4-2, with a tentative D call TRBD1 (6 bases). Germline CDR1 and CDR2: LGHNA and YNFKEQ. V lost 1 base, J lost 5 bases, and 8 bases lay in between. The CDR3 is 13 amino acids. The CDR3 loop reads CASSQGQVTEAFF. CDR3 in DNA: TGTGCCAGCAGCCAAGGACAGGTTACTGAAGCTTTCTTT.

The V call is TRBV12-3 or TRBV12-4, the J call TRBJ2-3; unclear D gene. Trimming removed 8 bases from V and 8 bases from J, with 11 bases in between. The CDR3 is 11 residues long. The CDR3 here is CASSSRGTQYF. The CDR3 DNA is TGTGCCAGCTCTTCCCGTGGTACGCAGTATTTT.

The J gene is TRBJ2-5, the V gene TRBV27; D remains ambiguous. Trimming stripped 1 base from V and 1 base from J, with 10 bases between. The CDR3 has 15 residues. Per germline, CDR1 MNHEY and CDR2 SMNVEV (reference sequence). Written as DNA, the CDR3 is TGTGCCAGCAGTTTATTCGGCAGGAGCCAAGAGACCCAGTACTTC. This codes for CASSLFGRSQETQYF.

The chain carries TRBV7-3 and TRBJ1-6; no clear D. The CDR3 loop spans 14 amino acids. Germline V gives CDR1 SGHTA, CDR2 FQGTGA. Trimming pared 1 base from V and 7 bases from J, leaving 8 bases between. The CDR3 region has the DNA TGTGCCAGCAGCTTAAGAGACCGAAATTCACCCCTCCACTTT. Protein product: CASSLRDRNSPLHF.

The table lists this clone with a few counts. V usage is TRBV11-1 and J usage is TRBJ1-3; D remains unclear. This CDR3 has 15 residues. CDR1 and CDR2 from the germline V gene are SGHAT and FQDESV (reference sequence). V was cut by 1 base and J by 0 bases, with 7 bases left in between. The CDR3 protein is CASSLEGNSGNTIYF. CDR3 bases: TGTGCCAGCAGCTTAGAAGGGAACTCTGGAAACACCATATATTTT.

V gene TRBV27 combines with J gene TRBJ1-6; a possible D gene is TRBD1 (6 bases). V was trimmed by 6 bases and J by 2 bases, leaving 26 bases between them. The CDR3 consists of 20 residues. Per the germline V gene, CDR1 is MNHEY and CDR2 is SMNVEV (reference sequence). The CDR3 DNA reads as TGTGCCAGCAGCGCCCTCCGGGGGGCAGGCGGTCGCGCCTATAATTCACCCCTCCACTTT. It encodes CASSALRGAGGRAYNSPLHF.

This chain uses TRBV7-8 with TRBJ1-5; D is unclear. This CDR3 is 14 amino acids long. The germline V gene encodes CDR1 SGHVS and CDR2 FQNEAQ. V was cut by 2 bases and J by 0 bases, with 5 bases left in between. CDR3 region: CASSLSISNQPQHF. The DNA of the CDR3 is TGTGCCAGCAGCTTAAGTATTAGCAATCAGCCCCAGCATTTT.

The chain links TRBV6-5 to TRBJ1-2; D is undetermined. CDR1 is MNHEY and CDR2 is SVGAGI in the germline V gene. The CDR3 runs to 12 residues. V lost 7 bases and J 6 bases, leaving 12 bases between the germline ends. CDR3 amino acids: CASTLNWDGYTF. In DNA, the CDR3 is TGTGCCAGCACGCTGAACTGGGATGGCTACACCTTC.

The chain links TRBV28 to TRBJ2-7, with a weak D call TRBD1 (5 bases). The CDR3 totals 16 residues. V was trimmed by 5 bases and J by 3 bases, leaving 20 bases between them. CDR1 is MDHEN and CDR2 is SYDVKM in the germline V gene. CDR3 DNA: TGTGCCAGCAGTGATAGGGGCCGCGCTCCTCTCTACGAGCAGTACTTC. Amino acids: CASSDRGRAPLYEQYF. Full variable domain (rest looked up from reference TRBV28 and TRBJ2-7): DVKVTQSSRYLVKRTGEKVFLECVQDMDHENMFWYRQDPGLGLRLIYFSYDVKMKEKGDIPEGYSVSREKKERFSLILESASTNQTSMYLCASSDRGRAPLYEQYFGPGTRLTVT.

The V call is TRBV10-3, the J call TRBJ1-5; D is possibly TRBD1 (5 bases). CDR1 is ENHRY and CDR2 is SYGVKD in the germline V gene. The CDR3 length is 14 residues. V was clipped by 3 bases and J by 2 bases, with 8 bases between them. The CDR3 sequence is CAISEQEGNQPQHF. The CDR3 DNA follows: TGTGCCATCAGTGAACAGGAAGGCAATCAGCCCCAGCATTTT.

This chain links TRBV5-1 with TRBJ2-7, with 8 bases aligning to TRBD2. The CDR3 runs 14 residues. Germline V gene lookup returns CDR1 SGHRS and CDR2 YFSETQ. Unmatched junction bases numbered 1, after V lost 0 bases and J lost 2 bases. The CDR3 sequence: CASSLVTSAYEQYF. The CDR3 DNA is TGCGCCAGCAGCTTGGTGACTAGCGCCTACGAGCAGTACTTC.

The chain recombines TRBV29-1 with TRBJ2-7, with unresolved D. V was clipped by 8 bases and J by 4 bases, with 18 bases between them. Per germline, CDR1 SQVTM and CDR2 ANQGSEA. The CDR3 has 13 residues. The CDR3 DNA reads TGCAGCCCCCCACTTAAATCCCCTTACGAGCAGTACTTC. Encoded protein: CSPPLKSPYEQYF.

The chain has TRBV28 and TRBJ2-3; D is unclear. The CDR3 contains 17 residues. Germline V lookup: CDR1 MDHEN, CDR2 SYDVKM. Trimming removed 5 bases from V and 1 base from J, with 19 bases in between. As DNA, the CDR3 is TGTGCCAGCAGTCTACAGACCCCTGGGGTCCGCACAGATACGCAGTATTTT. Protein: CASSLQTPGVRTDTQYF.

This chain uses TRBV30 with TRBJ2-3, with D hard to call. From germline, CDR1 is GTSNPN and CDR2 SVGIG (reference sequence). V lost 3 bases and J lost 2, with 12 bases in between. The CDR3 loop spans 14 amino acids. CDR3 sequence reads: CAWRAGQHTDTQYF. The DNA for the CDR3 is TGTGCCTGGAGAGCTGGGCAGCACACAGATACGCAGTATTTT.